One and the same sample provided the 15 T cell receptor beta chains below, sequenced in a study of blood T cells in healthy people across ages. The second PCR ran roughly 7 to 12 cycles with a sample-barcoded 5' primer and J-beta primers. TCRdb passed the 5' RACE reads through MiXCR, listing each CDR3 protein once. This table has approximately 1.5 million distinct CDR3 sequences, 30% to 40% appearing once. The sequenced sample consisted of blood. Receptor source: a woman aged 25 to 39 in good health.

This clonotype was counted at least ten times. This chain uses TRBV11-2 with TRBJ2-4; no definite D call. CDR1 SGHAT and CDR2 FQNNGV come from the germline V gene. The ends were cut back, 3 bases at V and 9 bases at J, with 3 bases in the middle. The CDR3 is made up of 10 amino acids. CDR3 bases: TGTGCCAGCAGCTTTGGCATTCAGTACTTC. It encodes CASSFGIQYF.

The chain is built from TRBV9 and TRBJ1-2, with 12 nucleotides matching TRBD1. Looked up from germline, CDR1 is SGDLS and CDR2 is YYNGEE. The CDR3 runs to 14 residues. The J segment lost 12 bases and the V segment lost 3 bases, leaving 9 bases of the junction unmatched. In DNA, the CDR3 is TGTGCCAGCAGCGCCAACCGGGGACAGGGGGCCCACACCTTC. As protein: CASSANRGQGAHTF.

The chain recombines TRBV20-1 with TRBJ2-5; TRBD2 might be the D (6 bases). Between the trimmed V and J ends, which lost 3 bases and 1 base, there was a span of 12 bases. The CDR3 contains 14 residues. Germline lookup yields CDR1 DFQATT and CDR2 SNEGSKA (reference sequence). CDR3 bases: TGCAGTGCTAGGCCCGGGACTGGCCAAGAGACCCAGTACTTC. As protein: CSARPGTGQETQYF.

The chain has TRBV20-1 and TRBJ2-1; D remains unclear. V was pared by 5 bases and J by 4 bases, with 15 bases between. This CDR3 contains 14 residues. Germline V lookup: CDR1 DFQATT, CDR2 SNEGSKA (reference sequence). The chain's CDR3 is CSASAASRYNEQFF. The CDR3 DNA follows: TGCAGTGCTTCGGCGGCAAGCAGGTACAATGAGCAGTTCTTC.

This clonotype has only a few counts. The chain couples TRBV7-3 to TRBJ2-1, with D perhaps TRBD1 or TRBD2 (5 bases each). The CDR3 runs to 16 residues. The germline CDR1 and CDR2 sequences are SGHTA and FQGTGA. Trimming cost V 6 bases and J 2 bases, with 17 bases left between them. The DNA for the CDR3 is TGTGCCAGCAGTCGATCAGGGACGGAGCCCTACAATGAGCAGTTCTTC. This sequence encodes CASSRSGTEPYNEQFF.

The chain is built from TRBV29-1 and TRBJ2-3, with 9 nucleotides matching TRBD2. The CDR3 consists of 13 residues. CDR1 and CDR2 from the germline V gene are SQVTM and ANQGSEA. After removal of 7 bases from V and 1 base from J, the junction contained 3 bases not matched to a gene. CDR3 amino acids: CSGWTSGTDTQYF. For the CDR3, the DNA is TGCAGCGGCTGGACTAGCGGCACAGATACGCAGTATTTT.

The chain uses TRBV15 and TRBJ2-5; 7 bases line up with TRBD2. Germline V lookup: CDR1 LNHNV, CDR2 YYDKDF (reference sequence). After removal of 0 bases from V and 2 bases from J, the junction contained 3 bases not matched to a gene. The CDR3 is 15 residues long. CDR3 coding DNA: TGTGCCACCAGCAGAGATTCCGGGGGGCAAGAGACCCAGTACTTC. It encodes CATSRDSGGQETQYF. The whole variable domain, filled in from reference TRBV15 and TRBJ2-5, reads DAMVIQNPRYQVTQFGKPVTLSCSQTLNHNVMYWYQQKSSQAPKLLFHYYDKDFNNEADTPDNFQSRRPNTSFCFLDIRSPGLGDTAMYLCATSRDSGGQETQYFGPGTRLLVL.

The V call is TRBV6-1, the J call TRBJ2-6; 8 nucleotides agree with TRBD1. The CDR3 has 17 amino acids. Germline lookup yields CDR1 MNHNS and CDR2 SASEGT. Unmatched junction bases numbered 10, after V lost 5 bases and J lost 4 bases. CDR3 sequence reads: CASSPGTGLAGANVLTF. The DNA for the CDR3 is TGTGCCAGCAGTCCTGGGACAGGTCTTGCGGGGGCCAACGTCCTGACTTTC.

The chain joins TRBV20-1 to TRBJ2-5; D ambiguous. The CDR3 length is 11 residues. Germline V gives CDR1 DFQATT, CDR2 SNEGSKA (reference sequence). Trimming pared 7 bases from V and 0 bases from J, leaving 6 bases between. The CDR3 DNA sequence: TGCAGTGGAAGGTACCAAGAGACCCAGTACTTC. This gives the protein CSGRYQETQYF.

The chain joins TRBV28 to TRBJ2-7, with 11 bases that match TRBD1. Per the germline V gene, CDR1 is MDHEN and CDR2 is SYDVKM. The CDR3 has 14 residues. V shed 6 bases, J shed 6 bases, and the junction held 7 bases outside the gene matches. The CDR3, as DNA: TGTGCCAGCAGAGCCGGGGACAGGGGGGCCGAGCAGTACTTC. Encoded protein: CASRAGDRGAEQYF.

V is TRBV12-3 or TRBV12-4 and J is TRBJ2-5; no definite D call. With 11 bases removed from V and 4 bases from J, the gap between germline ends came to 14 bases. The CDR3 totals 12 residues. This CDR3 is CAVGGLGETQYF. CDR3 in DNA: TGTGCCGTAGGCGGCCTAGGAGAGACCCAGTACTTC.

This clonotype was recorded many times. V usage is TRBV10-3 and J usage is TRBJ2-1; D perhaps matches TRBD2 (6 bases). CDR1 and CDR2 from the germline V gene are ENHRY and SYGVKD. The CDR3 extends over 17 amino acids. V dropped 2 bases and J dropped 2 bases, with 16 bases sitting between them. The CDR3 DNA reads TGTGCCATCAGTGAGCTGTCGGCGGGGAGTGCCTACAATGAGCAGTTCTTC. Its protein product is CAISELSAGSAYNEQFF.

Notes on this clonotype: One end of the junction does not line up with germline, which may come from a read error. This chain connects TRBV12-3 or TRBV12-4 to TRBJ2-3, with 9 positions matching TRBD2. The CDR3 sequence is 17 residues long. The DNA for the CDR3 is TGCGCCAGCAGTTTTAGGACTAGCGTTGGGAGCACAGATACGCAGTATTTT. It encodes CASSFRTSVGSTDTQYF.

This chain links TRBV9 with TRBJ1-5; possibly TRBD1 for D (5 bases). CDR1 and CDR2 from the germline V gene are SGDLS and YYNGEE. The CDR3 has 13 residues. Trimming stripped 0 bases from V and 6 bases from J, with 7 bases between. The CDR3 reads CASSVGDSQPQHF. In nucleotides, the CDR3 is TGTGCCAGCAGCGTAGGTGACAGTCAGCCCCAGCATTTT.

In the case of this clonotype: Given a much more abundant clone one base away, this may be a read error. The chain recombines TRBV4-1 with TRBJ2-7; 9 bases fit TRBD1. This CDR3 comprises 15 residues. The ends lost 8 bases at V and 7 bases at J; junction bases unmatched: 15. From germline, CDR1 is MGHRA and CDR2 YSYEKL. In DNA, the CDR3 is TGCGCCAGCGGGACAGGGACCACTTTGGGTGAGGAGCAGTACTTC. The encoded protein is CASGTGTTLGEEQYF.